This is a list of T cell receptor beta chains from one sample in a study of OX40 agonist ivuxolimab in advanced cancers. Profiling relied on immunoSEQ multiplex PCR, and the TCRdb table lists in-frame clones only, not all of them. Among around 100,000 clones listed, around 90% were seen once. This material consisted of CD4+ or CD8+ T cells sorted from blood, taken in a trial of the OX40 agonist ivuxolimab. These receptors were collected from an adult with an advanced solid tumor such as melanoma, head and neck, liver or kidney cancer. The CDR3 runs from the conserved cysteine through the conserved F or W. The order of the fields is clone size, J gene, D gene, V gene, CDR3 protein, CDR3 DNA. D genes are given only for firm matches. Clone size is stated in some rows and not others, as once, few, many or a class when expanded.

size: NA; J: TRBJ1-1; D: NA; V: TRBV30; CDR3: CAWSPHGPGMNTEAFF; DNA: TGTGCCTGGAGTCCCCACGGCCCGGGCATGAACACTGAAGCTTTCTTT
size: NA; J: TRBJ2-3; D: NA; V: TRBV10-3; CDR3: CAIRRQVGGDTQYF; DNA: TGTGCCATCAGAAGACAGGTTGGTGGCGATACGCAGTATTTT
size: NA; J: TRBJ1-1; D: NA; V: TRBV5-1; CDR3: CASSWYKGSTEAFF; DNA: TGCGCCAGCAGCTGGTACAAGGGTTCGACTGAAGCTTTCTTT
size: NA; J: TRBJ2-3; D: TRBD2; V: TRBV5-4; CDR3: CASSSIAGSTDTQYF; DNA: TGTGCCAGCAGCTCAATAGCGGGAAGCACAGATACGCAGTATTTT
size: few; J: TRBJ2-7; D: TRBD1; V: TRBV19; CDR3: CASSNRGPSEQYF; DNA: TGTGCCAGTAGTAACAGGGGGCCTAGCGAGCAGTACTTC
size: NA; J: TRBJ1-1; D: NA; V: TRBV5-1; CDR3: CASRPGGFSTEAFF; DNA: TGCGCCAGCAGGCCCGGGGGGTTCAGTACTGAAGCTTTCTTT
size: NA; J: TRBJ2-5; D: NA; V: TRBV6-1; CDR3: CASSEALRGAGETQYF; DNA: TGTGCCAGCAGTGAAGCGCTGAGAGGGGCTGGAGAGACCCAGTACTTC
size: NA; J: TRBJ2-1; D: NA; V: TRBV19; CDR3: CASSMFVNEQFF; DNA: TGTGCCAGTAGTATGTTCGTTAATGAGCAGTTCTTC
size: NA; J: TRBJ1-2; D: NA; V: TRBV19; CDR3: CASNRLGDGYTF; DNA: TGTGCCAGTAACAGATTAGGGGATGGCTACACCTTC
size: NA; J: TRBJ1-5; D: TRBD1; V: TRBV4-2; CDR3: CASSLEGQGSNQPQHF; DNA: TGTGCCAGCAGCCTCGAGGGACAGGGAAGTAATCAGCCCCAGCATTTT
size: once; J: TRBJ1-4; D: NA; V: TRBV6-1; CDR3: CASSAGTSNEKLFF; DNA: TGTGCCAGCAGCGCCGGGACATCTAATGAAAAACTGTTTTTT
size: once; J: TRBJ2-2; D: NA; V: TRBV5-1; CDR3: CASSLSAGNTGELFF; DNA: TGCGCCAGCAGCTTGTCGGCGGGGAACACCGGGGAGCTGTTTTTT
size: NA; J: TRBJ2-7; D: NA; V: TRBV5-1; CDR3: CASSLGAGSYEQYF; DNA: TGCGCCAGCAGCTTGGGGGCGGGCTCCTACGAGCAGTACTTC
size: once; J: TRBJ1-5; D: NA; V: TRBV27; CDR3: CASSRDRSWSNQPQHF; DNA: TGTGCCAGCAGTCGGGACCGCTCTTGGAGCAATCAGCCCCAGCATTTT
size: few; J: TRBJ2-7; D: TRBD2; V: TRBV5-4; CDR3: CASSTLHTSGLSYEQYF; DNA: TGTGCCAGCAGCACCCTTCACACTAGCGGTCTTTCCTACGAGCAGTACTTC
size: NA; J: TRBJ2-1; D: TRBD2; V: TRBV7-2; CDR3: CASSLSLAGGGRNEQFF; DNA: TGTGCCAGCAGCTTATCTTTAGCGGGAGGGGGTAGAAATGAGCAGTTCTTC
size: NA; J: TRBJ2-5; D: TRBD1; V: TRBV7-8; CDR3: CASSLARTGAETQYF; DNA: TGTGCCAGCAGCTTAGCCCGGACAGGGGCAGAGACCCAGTACTTC
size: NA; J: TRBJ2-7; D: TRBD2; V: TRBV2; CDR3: CASSSGTSGRAGYEQYF; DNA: TGTGCCAGCAGTTCCGGGACTAGCGGGAGAGCGGGCTACGAGCAGTACTTC
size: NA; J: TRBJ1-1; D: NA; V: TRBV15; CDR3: CATSRTVSNTEAFF; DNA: TGTGCCACCTCCAGGACTGTTTCGAACACTGAAGCTTTCTTT
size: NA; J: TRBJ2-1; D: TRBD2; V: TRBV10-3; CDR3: CAISGNSGNAYNEQFF; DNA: TGTGCCATCAGTGGAAATAGCGGGAATGCGTACAATGAGCAGTTCTTC
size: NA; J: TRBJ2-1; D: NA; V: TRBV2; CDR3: CASAGGSTYNEQFF; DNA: TGTGCCAGCGCTGGCGGCTCTACCTACAATGAGCAGTTCTTC
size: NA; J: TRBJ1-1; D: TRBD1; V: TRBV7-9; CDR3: CASSLGDRVNTEAFF; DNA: TGTGCCAGCAGCTTAGGGGACAGGGTGAACACTGAAGCTTTCTTT
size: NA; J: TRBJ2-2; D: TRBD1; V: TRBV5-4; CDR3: CASSGTGLNTGELFF; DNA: TGTGCCAGCAGCGGGACAGGACTGAACACCGGGGAGCTGTTTTTT
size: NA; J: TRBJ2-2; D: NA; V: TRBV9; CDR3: CASSLDTYSDTGELFF; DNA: TGTGCCAGCAGCCTCGACACTTACTCCGACACCGGGGAGCTGTTTTTT
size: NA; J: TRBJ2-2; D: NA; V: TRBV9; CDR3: CASSVAGNTGELFF; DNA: TGTGCCAGCAGCGTAGCAGGGAACACCGGGGAGCTGTTTTTT
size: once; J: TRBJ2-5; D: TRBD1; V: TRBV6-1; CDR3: CAVGTGWGTQYF; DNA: TGTGCCGTGGGGACAGGGTGGGGGACCCAGTACTTC
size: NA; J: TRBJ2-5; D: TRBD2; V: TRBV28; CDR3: CASSYVWGLEGKETQYF; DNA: TGTGCCAGCAGTTATGTCTGGGGACTAGAAGGAAAAGAGACCCAGTACTTC
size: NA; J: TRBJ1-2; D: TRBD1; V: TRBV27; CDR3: CASSLSKRTGSRWGYGYTF; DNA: TGTGCCAGCAGTTTATCAAAAAGGACAGGCAGTAGGTGGGGTTATGGCTACACCTTC
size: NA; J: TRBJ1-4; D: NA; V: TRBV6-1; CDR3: CASRSPNEKLFF; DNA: TGTGCCAGCAGGTCGCCTAATGAAAAACTGTTTTTT
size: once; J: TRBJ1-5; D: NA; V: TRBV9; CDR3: CASSPNPNQPQHF; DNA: TGTGCCAGCAGCCCTAACCCAAATCAGCCCCAGCATTTT
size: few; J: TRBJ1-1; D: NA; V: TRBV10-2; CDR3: CASSNNPGYAEAFF; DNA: TGCGCCAGCAGTAATAACCCAGGGTACGCTGAAGCTTTCTTT
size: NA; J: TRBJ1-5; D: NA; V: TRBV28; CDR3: CASSWTSRGSGQPQHF; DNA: TGTGCCAGCAGTTGGACTTCTAGAGGTTCTGGTCAGCCCCAGCATTTT
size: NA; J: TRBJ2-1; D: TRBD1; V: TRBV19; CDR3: CASREAGGMGEQFF; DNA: TGTGCCAGTAGAGAAGCAGGGGGTATGGGTGAGCAGTTCTTC
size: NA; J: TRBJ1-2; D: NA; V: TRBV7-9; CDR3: CASSLDQYGYTF; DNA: TGTGCCAGCAGCTTAGATCAATATGGCTACACCTTC
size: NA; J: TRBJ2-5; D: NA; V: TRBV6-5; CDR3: CASSPWGLKGTQYF; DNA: TGTGCCAGCAGTCCCTGGGGACTGAAGGGGACCCAGTACTTC